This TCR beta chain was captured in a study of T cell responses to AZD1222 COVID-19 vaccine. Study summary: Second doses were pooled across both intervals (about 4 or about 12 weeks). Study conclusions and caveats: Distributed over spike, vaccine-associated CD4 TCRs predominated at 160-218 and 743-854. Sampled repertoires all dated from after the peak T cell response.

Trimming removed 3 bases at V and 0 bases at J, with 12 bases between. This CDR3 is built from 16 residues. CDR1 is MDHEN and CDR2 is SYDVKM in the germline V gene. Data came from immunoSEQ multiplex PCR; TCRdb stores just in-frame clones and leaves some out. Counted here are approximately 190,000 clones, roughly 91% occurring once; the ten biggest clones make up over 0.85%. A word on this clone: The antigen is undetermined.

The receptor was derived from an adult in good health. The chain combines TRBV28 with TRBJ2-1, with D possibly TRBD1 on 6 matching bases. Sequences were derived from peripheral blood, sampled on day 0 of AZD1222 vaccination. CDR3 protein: CASSFLYRASYNEQFF. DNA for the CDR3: TGTGCCAGCAGTTTCCTATACAGGGCCTCCTACAATGAGCAGTTCTTC. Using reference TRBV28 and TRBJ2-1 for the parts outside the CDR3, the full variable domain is DVKVTQSSRYLVKRTGEKVFLECVQDMDHENMFWYRQDPGLGLRLIYFSYDVKMKEKGDIPEGYSVSREKKERFSLILESASTNQTSMYLCASSFLYRASYNEQFFGPGTRLTVL.